This record looks at one T cell receptor (beta chain) sequence and its context. Method: immunoSEQ multiplex PCR; TCRdb's copy keeps in-frame clones and lacks some. Here the sample spans approximately 2.3 million clones, approximately 93% being singletons. This specimen comes from a study of shared clonotypes between healthy human individuals. The CDR3 length is 12 residues. The V end lost 6 bases, the J end lost 10 bases, and 13 bases lay between the germline ends. Germline-derived CDR1 and CDR2 are MDHEN and SYDVKM. The origin of this receptor is a young man in good health. Some clones in this sample may be carry-over from other donors' samples. J is TRBJ2-1 and V is TRBV28; unclear D gene. The source material was naive CD4+ T cells from PBMCs. Subset defined: CD45RA+ positively selected. Here the CDR3 DNA reads TGTGCCAGCAGCCGCACACCTTGGGAGCAGTTCTTC. It yields the protein CASSRTPWEQFF.